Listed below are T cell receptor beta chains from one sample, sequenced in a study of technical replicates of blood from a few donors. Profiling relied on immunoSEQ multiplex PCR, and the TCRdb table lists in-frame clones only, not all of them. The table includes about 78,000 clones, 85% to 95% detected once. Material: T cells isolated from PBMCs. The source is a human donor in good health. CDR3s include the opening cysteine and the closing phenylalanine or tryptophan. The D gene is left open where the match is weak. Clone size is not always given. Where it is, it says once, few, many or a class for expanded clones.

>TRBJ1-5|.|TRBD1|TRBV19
TGTGCCAGTCGACAGGGTAGCCAGCCCCAGCATTTT
CASRQGSQPQHF
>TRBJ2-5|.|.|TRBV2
TGTGCCAGCAGTGGCAGGGAGGTAGGGTCCCAGTACTTC
CASSGREVGSQYF
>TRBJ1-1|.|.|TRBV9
TGTGCCAGCAGCGTAGATCCGGACATGTGGAACACTGAAGCTTTCTTT
CASSVDPDMWNTEAFF
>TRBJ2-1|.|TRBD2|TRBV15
TGTGCCACCAGCAATAAGAGGTTGGGGACTAGCTTACCCGAAAATGAGCAGTTCTTC
CATSNKRLGTSLPENEQFF
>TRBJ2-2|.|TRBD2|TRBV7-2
TGTGCCAGCAGCTTATCTAGCGGGAGCCCCGGGGAGCTGTTTTTT
CASSLSSGSPGELFF
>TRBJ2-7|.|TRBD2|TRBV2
TGTGCCAGCAGGAAAGCGGGAGAGTACGAGCAGTACTTC
CASRKAGEYEQYF
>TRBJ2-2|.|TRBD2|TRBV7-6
TGTGCCAGCAGCCCACGACTAGCGGGAGGTAACACCGGGGAGCTGTTTTTT
CASSPRLAGGNTGELFF
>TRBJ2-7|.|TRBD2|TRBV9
TGTGCCAGCAGCGTAGGGACTAGCGGCACCTACGAGCAGTACTTC
CASSVGTSGTYEQYF
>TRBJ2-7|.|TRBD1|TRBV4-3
TGCGCCAGCAGCCACTTTGGGACAGGGAGCTCCTACGAGCAGTACTTC
CASSHFGTGSSYEQYF
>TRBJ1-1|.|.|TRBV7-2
TGTGCCAGCAGCTTTATTGAAGGAGGTGAAGCTTTCTTT
CASSFIEGGEAFF
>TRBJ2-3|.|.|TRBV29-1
TGCAGCGTTTTGGTGGCAGGGGGCACAGATACGCAGTATTTT
CSVLVAGGTDTQYF
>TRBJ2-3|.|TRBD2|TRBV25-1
TGTGCCAGCAGTGAATTGGGACTAGCGGGAGGGAGCACAGATACGCAGTATTTT
CASSELGLAGGSTDTQYF
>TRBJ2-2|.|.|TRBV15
TGTGCCACCAGCATGACTGAGAACACCGGGGAGCTGTTTTTT
CATSMTENTGELFF
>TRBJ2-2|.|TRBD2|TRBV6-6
TGTGCCAGCAGTGCCCTACTAGCGGGGGGGACCGGGGAGCTGTTTTTT
CASSALLAGGTGELFF
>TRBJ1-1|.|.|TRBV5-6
TGTGCCAGCAGCTTGGTCTCACAGTTTGAAGCTTTCTTT
CASSLVSQFEAFF
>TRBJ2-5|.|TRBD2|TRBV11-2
TGTGCCAGCAGCTCTCTGGGGGGGGGAGAGACCCAGTACTTC
CASSSLGGGETQYF
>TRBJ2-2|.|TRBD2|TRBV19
TGTGCCAGTTTAGACCCCCGGGGACTAGCGCCTCCCGGGGAGCTGTTTTTT
CASLDPRGLAPPGELFF
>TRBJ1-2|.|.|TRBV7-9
TGTGCCAGCAGCTTGGCAGGGGCAATCTATGGCTACACCTTC
CASSLAGAIYGYTF
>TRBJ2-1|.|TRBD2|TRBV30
TGTGCCTGGAGTCGAACTCGGACTAGCGGGAGGAATTACAATGAGCAGTTCTTC
CAWSRTRTSGRNYNEQFF
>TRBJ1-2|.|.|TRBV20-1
TGCAGTGCTAGAGAGGGGAGCGGCTACACCTTC
CSAREGSGYTF
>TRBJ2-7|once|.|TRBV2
TGTGCCAGCAGTTTAGGACAAGGCGCCTACGAGCAGTACTTC
CASSLGQGAYEQYF
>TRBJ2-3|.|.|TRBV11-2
TGTGCCAGCAGTAAAGCCCCGTTGGGGCGCACAGATACGCAGTATTTT
CASSKAPLGRTDTQYF
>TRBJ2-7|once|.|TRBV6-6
TGTGCCAGCAGTTACCAGGGGCTTGCTTACGAGCAGTACTTC
CASSYQGLAYEQYF
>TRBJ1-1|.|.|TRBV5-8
TGTGCCAGCAGCTTCAGGGGTTGGACTGAAGCTTTCTTT
CASSFRGWTEAFF
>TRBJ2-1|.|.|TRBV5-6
TGTGCCAGCAGCTTTTACTACAATGAGCAGTTCTTC
CASSFYYNEQFF
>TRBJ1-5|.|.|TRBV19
TGTGCCCCCAGAGGGATTCTGGGCTCCGGCAATCAGCCCCAGCATTTT
CAPRGILGSGNQPQHF
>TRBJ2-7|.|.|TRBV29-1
TGCAGCGTGGCAGCAGGTCTCTCCTACGAGCAGTACTTC
CSVAAGLSYEQYF
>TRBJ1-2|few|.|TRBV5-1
TGCGCCAGCAGCTTGGAGGGCAGGGTAATAAGCTACACCTTC
CASSLEGRVISYTF
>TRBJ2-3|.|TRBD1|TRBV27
TGTGCCAGCAGTTTTATCGGACAGGGGGTCAGAGATACGCAGTATTTT
CASSFIGQGVRDTQYF
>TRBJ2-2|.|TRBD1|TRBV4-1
TGCGCCAGCAGCCCGCGACAGGGGGCGAACACCGGGGAGCTGTTTTTT
CASSPRQGANTGELFF
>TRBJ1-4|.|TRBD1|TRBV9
TGTGCCAGCAGCGTAGGGGGGACAGGGATTGAAAAACTGTTTTTT
CASSVGGTGIEKLFF
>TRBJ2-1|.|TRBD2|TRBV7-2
TGTGCCAGCAGCTTAGGAGCGGGAGGCGAGCAGTTCTTC
CASSLGAGGEQFF
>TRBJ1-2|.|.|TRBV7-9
TGTGCCAGCAGCTCTAGGGAAGAACAGGCCTACTATGGCTACACCTTC
CASSSREEQAYYGYTF
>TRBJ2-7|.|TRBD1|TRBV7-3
TGTGCCAGCAGCTCGGACAGGGGAGCCTACGAGCAGTACTTC
CASSSDRGAYEQYF
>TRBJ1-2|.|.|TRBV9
TGTGCCAGCAGCCCCAGTGGGGGGGGACTCTATGGCTACACCTTC
CASSPSGGGLYGYTF
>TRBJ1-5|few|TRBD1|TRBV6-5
TGTGCCAGCAGTTCTGGACAGGGGATCAATCAGCCCCAGCATTTT
CASSSGQGINQPQHF
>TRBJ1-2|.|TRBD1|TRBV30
TGTGCCTGGAAGACAGGGAGCGGCTACACCTTC
CAWKTGSGYTF
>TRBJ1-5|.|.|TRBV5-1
TGCGCCAGCAGCTTGGGGGGCAGGGATCAGCCCCAGCATTTT
CASSLGGRDQPQHF
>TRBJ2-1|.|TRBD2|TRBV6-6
TGTGCCAGCAGTTACTTTTCGGCTAGCGGGAATGAGCAGTTCTTC
CASSYFSASGNEQFF
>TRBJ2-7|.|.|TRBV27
TGTGCCAGCAGTAGTAGAAGCGAGCAGTACTTC
CASSSRSEQYF
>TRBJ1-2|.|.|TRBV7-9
TGTGCCAGCAGCCAGGACAGCTATGGCTACACCTTC
CASSQDSYGYTF